Listed below are T cell receptor beta chains from one sample, sequenced in a study of cytomegalovirus exposure and HLA in healthy donors. Assay: immunoSEQ multiplex PCR; the TCRdb copy retains only in-frame clones and omits some. The sample consists of fewer than 250,000 clones, roughly 81% of them appearing once. Sequenced sample: PBMCs. These receptors were taken from a woman younger than 45 in good health and CMV-seropositive. The CDR3 runs from the conserved cysteine through the conserved F or W. A D gene is named only where the DNA matches it firmly. Clone size is not always given. Where it is, it says once, few, many or a class for expanded clones.

d_gene	j_gene	v_gene	abundance	CDR3aa	CDR3nt
TRBD2	TRBJ2-1	TRBV5-1	once	CASSRGLGFFNEQFF	TGCGCCAGCAGCCGGGGACTAGGCTTTTTCAATGAGCAGTTCTTC
NA	TRBJ2-1	TRBV27	NA	CASSLSTSSYNEQFF	TGTGCCAGCAGTTTATCTACGAGCTCCTACAATGAGCAGTTCTTC
TRBD2	TRBJ2-2	TRBV4-1	once	CASSLVAGTGTGELFF	TGCGCCAGCAGCCTAGTAGCGGGAACGGGCACCGGGGAGCTGTTTTTT
NA	TRBJ2-3	TRBV28	few	CASSILTSGADTQYF	TGTGCCAGCAGCATTTTAACGTCGGGGGCAGATACGCAGTATTTT
TRBD2	TRBJ2-7	TRBV27	NA	CASSLSGGNSYEQYF	TGTGCCAGCAGTTTGAGCGGGGGCAACTCCTACGAGCAGTACTTC
NA	TRBJ2-1	TRBV4-2	NA	CASSLNPGSWDEQFF	TGTGCCAGCAGCCTTAATCCGGGGTCTTGGGATGAGCAGTTCTTC
TRBD2	TRBJ2-1	TRBV5-1	few	CASSPGLAVGEQFF	TGCGCCAGCAGCCCGGGACTAGCGGTAGGAGAGCAGTTCTTC
TRBD2	TRBJ2-3	TRBV2	NA	CASSWGLVPDTQYF	TGTGCCAGCAGTTGGGGACTAGTCCCAGATACGCAGTATTTT
NA	TRBJ2-5	TRBV2	NA	CASMGARETQYF	TGTGCCAGCATGGGGGCGCGGGAGACCCAGTACTTC
NA	TRBJ2-7	TRBV25-1	NA	CASSSQGKSYEQYF	TGTGCCAGCAGTTCGCAGGGTAAGAGCTACGAGCAGTACTTC
TRBD2	TRBJ2-7	TRBV7-6	few	CASSLGGGYEQYF	TGTGCCAGCAGCTTAGGCGGGGGATACGAGCAGTACTTC
NA	TRBJ2-4	TRBV7-2	few	CASSFAREDIQYF	TGTGCCAGCAGCTTTGCCAGGGAAGACATTCAGTACTTC
TRBD1	TRBJ2-1	TRBV5-1	NA	CASSLGGGQGARNEQFF	TGCGCCAGCAGCTTGGGGGGGGGACAGGGGGCAAGGAATGAGCAGTTCTTC
TRBD1	TRBJ2-4	TRBV11-2	NA	CASSMTGVENIQYF	TGTGCCAGCAGCATGACAGGGGTAGAAAACATTCAGTACTTC
TRBD2	TRBJ2-2	TRBV5-1	NA	CASSAGTRNTGELFF	TGCGCCAGCAGCGCCGGGACTAGGAACACCGGGGAGCTGTTTTTT
TRBD1	TRBJ2-7	TRBV28	NA	CASSYQIPGQGPYEQYF	TGTGCCAGCAGTTACCAGATACCGGGACAGGGCCCCTACGAGCAGTACTTC
TRBD2	TRBJ2-1	TRBV28	NA	CATETSGSAREQFF	TGTGCCACCGAGACTAGCGGGAGTGCCCGTGAGCAGTTCTTC
TRBD1	TRBJ1-5	TRBV19	NA	CASSFAGTGGNQPQHF	TGTGCCAGTAGTTTCGCCGGGACAGGCGGCAATCAGCCCCAGCATTTT
TRBD2	TRBJ2-3	TRBV5-1	NA	CASSERLAGGTDTQYF	TGCGCCAGCAGCGAGCGACTAGCGGGGGGCACAGATACGCAGTATTTT
TRBD1	TRBJ2-1	TRBV2	NA	CASSHGQVLNEQFF	TGTGCCAGCAGTCACGGACAGGTTTTGAATGAGCAGTTCTTC
TRBD1	TRBJ1-1	TRBV19	NA	CASSNDRDRGNTEAFF	TGTGCCAGTAGTAACGACAGGGACCGCGGGAACACTGAAGCTTTCTTT
NA	TRBJ1-2	TRBV29-1	NA	CSVEDTTGNGYTF	TGCAGCGTTGAAGACACAACAGGGAATGGCTACACCTTC
NA	TRBJ1-1	TRBV7-6	NA	CASSLVSGALIGNTEAFF	TGCGCCAGCAGCTTAGTATCAGGGGCGCTAATCGGGAACACTGAAGCTTTCTTT
NA	TRBJ2-3	TRBV7-7	NA	CASSLDPGSTDTQYF	TGTGCTAGCAGCTTAGATCCGGGATCCACAGATACGCAGTATTTT
TRBD1	TRBJ1-2	TRBV28	NA	CASSTRTGGLNYGYTF	TGTGCCAGCAGTACCCGGACAGGGGGCCTTAACTATGGCTACACCTTC
NA	TRBJ1-1	TRBV16	NA	CASSQSFSGPEAFF	TGTGCCAGCAGCCAATCGTTCAGTGGGCCTGAAGCTTTCTTT
NA	TRBJ2-5	TRBV28	NA	CASSLRDIQETQYF	TGTGCCAGCAGTCTAAGGGACATCCAAGAGACCCAGTACTTC
NA	TRBJ2-7	TRBV28	NA	CASSETLSYEQYF	TGTGCCAGCAGTGAGACTCTCTCCTACGAGCAGTACTTC
NA	TRBJ1-1	TRBV6-5	NA	CASSYQAGPNTEAFF	TGTGCCAGCAGTTACCAGGCAGGGCCCAACACTGAAGCTTTCTTT
NA	TRBJ1-3	TRBV28	NA	CARELLLKTDSGNTIYF	TGTGCCAGAGAGTTACTACTAAAGACTGACTCTGGAAACACCATATATTTT
NA	TRBJ2-7	TRBV5-1	NA	CASSLASDFSYEQYF	TGCGCCAGCAGCTTGGCCTCAGACTTCTCCTACGAGCAGTACTTC
NA	TRBJ2-1	TRBV20-1	NA	CSAPILEQFF	TGCAGTGCTCCTATTCTGGAGCAGTTCTTC
TRBD1	TRBJ2-7	TRBV4-2	NA	CASSQVTGGASHEQYF	TGTGCCAGCAGCCAAGTCACAGGGGGCGCGAGCCACGAGCAGTACTTC
NA	TRBJ2-1	TRBV13	NA	CASSGQGGAKYNEQFF	TGTGCCAGCAGCGGCCAAGGGGGGGCAAAGTACAATGAGCAGTTCTTC
TRBD1	TRBJ2-1	TRBV25-1	few	CASTEKSRDRGLEEQFF	TGTGCCAGCACCGAGAAGTCCCGGGACAGAGGCTTAGAAGAGCAGTTCTTC
TRBD2	TRBJ2-1	TRBV4-1	NA	CASSQVAGGYNEQFF	TGCGCCAGCAGCCAGGTAGCGGGAGGGTACAATGAGCAGTTCTTC
TRBD1	TRBJ2-7	TRBV6-5	NA	CASSPGQGTYEQYF	TGTGCCAGCAGTCCCGGACAGGGTACCTACGAGCAGTACTTC
TRBD1	TRBJ2-7	TRBV10-3	once	CATGQGSYEQYF	TGTGCCACGGGACAGGGGTCTTACGAGCAGTACTTC
NA	TRBJ2-7	TRBV6-6	NA	CASSYSYSYEQYF	TGTGCCAGCAGTTACTCTTACTCCTACGAGCAGTACTTC
TRBD1	TRBJ2-7	TRBV27	NA	CASSSYRGNEQYF	TGTGCCAGCAGCTCATACAGGGGCAACGAGCAGTACTTC
NA	TRBJ2-1	TRBV6-4	once	CASSAGGQANEQFF	TGTGCCAGCAGTGCCGGAGGGCAGGCCAATGAGCAGTTCTTC
NA	TRBJ2-6	TRBV15	NA	CATRLRLPGAGANVLTF	TGTGCCACCAGGCTTAGACTTCCAGGGGCTGGGGCCAACGTCCTGACTTTC
NA	TRBJ2-3	TRBV6-4	few	CASSPGMQSTDTQYF	TGTGCCAGCAGTCCCGGGATGCAGAGCACAGATACGCAGTATTTT
NA	TRBJ1-2	TRBV15	NA	CATSRDLQSNYGYTF	TGTGCCACCAGCAGAGATCTCCAGTCTAACTATGGCTACACCTTC
NA	TRBJ2-2	TRBV2	few	CASSVARTGELFF	TGTGCCAGCAGTGTGGCCAGGACCGGGGAGCTGTTTTTT
TRBD1	TRBJ1-1	TRBV6-1	NA	CASSEPAGGTEAFF	TGTGCCAGCAGTGAACCCGCAGGGGGGACTGAAGCTTTCTTT
NA	TRBJ2-1	TRBV4-2	NA	CASTPGRVEGFNEQFF	TGTGCCAGCACCCCTGGGCGGGTGGAGGGGTTCAATGAGCAGTTCTTC
NA	TRBJ2-7	TRBV5-1	NA	CASREQTVNEQYF	TGCGCCAGCAGAGAACAGACGGTAAACGAGCAGTACTTC
NA	TRBJ1-2	TRBV6-1	few	CASRRWLEGDYGYTF	TGTGCCAGCAGGAGGTGGCTTGAGGGGGACTATGGCTACACCTTC
NA	TRBJ1-4	TRBV6-5	NA	CASSPGGKLFF	TGTGCCAGCAGTCCCGGGGGAAAACTGTTTTTT
NA	TRBJ1-2	TRBV20-1	once	CSASPGGGYTF	TGCAGTGCTAGCCCGGGGGGTGGCTACACCTTC
NA	TRBJ2-2	TRBV28	NA	CASSPPRIGELFF	TGTGCCAGCAGTCCCCCGCGGATCGGGGAGCTGTTTTTT
NA	TRBJ1-2	TRBV28	NA	CASSSTVAYGYTF	TGTGCCAGCAGCTCGACAGTAGCATATGGCTACACCTTC
NA	TRBJ1-1	TRBV28	NA	CASRRTPKAFF	TGTGCCAGCAGGAGGACACCGAAAGCTTTCTTT
TRBD1	TRBJ2-6	TRBV5-1	NA	CASSRLDRGSGANVLTF	TGCGCCAGCAGCCGTTTGGACAGGGGATCTGGGGCCAACGTCCTGACTTTC
NA	TRBJ1-2	TRBV25-1	few	CASSDPPGSGYTF	TGTGCCAGCAGTGACCCCCCCGGTTCCGGCTACACCTTC
TRBD1	TRBJ2-7	TRBV28	NA	CASRLTGSSYEQYF	TGTGCCAGCCGATTGACAGGGAGTTCCTACGAGCAGTACTTC
NA	TRBJ1-5	TRBV28	NA	CASSDNYQGHQPQHF	TGTGCCAGCAGCGACAACTATCAGGGGCATCAGCCCCAGCATTTT
TRBD1	TRBJ1-2	TRBV5-8	few	CASSGTEKGYTF	TGTGCCAGCAGCGGGACAGAAAAGGGCTACACCTTC